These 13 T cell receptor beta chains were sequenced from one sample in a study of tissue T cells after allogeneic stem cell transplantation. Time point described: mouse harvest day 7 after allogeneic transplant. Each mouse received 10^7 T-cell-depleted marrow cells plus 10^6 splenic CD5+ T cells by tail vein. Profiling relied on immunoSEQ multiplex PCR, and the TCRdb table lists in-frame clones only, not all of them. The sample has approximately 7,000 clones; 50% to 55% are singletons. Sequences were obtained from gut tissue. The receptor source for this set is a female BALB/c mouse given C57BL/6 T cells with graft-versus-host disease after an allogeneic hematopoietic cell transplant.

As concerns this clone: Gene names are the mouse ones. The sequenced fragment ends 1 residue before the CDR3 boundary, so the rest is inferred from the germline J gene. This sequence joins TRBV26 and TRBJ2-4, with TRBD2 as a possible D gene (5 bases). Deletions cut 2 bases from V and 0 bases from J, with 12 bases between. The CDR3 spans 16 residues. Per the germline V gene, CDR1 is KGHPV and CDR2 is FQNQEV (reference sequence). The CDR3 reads CASSLLGGTSQNTLYF. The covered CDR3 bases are TGTGCCAGCAGTCTGCTGGGAGGAACTAGTCAAAACACCTTGTAC.

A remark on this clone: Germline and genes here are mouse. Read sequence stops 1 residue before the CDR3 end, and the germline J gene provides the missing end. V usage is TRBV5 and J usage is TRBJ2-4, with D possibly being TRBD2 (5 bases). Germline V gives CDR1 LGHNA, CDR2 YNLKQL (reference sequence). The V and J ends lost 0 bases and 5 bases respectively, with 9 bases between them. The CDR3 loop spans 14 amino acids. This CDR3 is CASSQDGVANTLYF. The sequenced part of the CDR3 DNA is TGTGCCAGCAGCCAAGATGGGGTAGCAAACACCTTGTAC.

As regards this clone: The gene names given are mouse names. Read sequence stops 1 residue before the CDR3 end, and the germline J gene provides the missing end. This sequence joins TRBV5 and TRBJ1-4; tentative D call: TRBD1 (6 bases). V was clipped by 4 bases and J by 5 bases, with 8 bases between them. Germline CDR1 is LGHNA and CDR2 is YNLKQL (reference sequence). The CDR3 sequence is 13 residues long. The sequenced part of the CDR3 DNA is TGTGCCAGCAGCCCGAGGGGGAACGAAAGATTATTT. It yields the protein CASSPRGNERLF. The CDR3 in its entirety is CASSPRGNERLFF.

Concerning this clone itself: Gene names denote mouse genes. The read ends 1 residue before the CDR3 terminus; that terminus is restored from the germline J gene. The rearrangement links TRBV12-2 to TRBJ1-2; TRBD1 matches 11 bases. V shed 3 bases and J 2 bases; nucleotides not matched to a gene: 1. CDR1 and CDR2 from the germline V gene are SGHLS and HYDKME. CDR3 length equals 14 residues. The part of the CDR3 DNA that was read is TGTGCCAGCTCTTGGGACAGGGGGAACTCCGACTACACC. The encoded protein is CASSWDRGNSDYT. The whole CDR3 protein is CASSWDRGNSDYTF.

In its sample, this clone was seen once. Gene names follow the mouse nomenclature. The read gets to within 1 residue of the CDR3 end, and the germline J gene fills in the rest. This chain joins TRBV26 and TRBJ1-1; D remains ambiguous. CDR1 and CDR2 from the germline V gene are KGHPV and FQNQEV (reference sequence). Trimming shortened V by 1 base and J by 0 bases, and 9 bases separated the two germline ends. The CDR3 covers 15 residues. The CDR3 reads CASSLLAVANTEVFF. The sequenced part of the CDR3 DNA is TGTGCCAGCAGTCTGTTGGCGGTCGCAAACACAGAAGTCTTC.

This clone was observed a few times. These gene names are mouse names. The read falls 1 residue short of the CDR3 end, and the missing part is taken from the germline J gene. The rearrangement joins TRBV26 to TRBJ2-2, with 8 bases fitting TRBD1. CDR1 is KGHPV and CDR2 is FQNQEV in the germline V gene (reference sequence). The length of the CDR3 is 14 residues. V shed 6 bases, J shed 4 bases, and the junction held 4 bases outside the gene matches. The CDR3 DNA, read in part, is TGTGCCAGCAGAGACAGGGGTGGCACCGGGCAGCTCTAC. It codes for CASRDRGGTGQLY. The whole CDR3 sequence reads CASRDRGGTGQLYF.

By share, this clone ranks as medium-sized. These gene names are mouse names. The part of the CDR3 DNA that was read is TGTGCCAGCAGACTGGACTGGGGGAGTCAAAACACCTTGTAC. Protein product: CASRLDWGSQNTLY. In full, the CDR3 reads CASRLDWGSQNTLYF. The V and J genes are TRBV15 and TRBJ2-4; 10 positions agree with TRBD2. The read comes to an end 1 residue before the CDR3 does, leaving the germline J gene to fill in the end. The trim removed 6 bases at V and 0 bases at J, leaving 3 bases unmatched. Per the germline V gene, CDR1 is SGHND and CDR2 is FRSKSL. The CDR3 runs to 15 residues.

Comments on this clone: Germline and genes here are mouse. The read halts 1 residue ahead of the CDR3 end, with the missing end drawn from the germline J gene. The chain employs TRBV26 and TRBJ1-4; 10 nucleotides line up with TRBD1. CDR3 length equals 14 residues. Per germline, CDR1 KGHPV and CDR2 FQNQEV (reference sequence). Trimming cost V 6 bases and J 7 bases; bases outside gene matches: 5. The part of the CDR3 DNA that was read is TGTGCCAGCAGCCCGGGACAGGGGACCGAAAGATTATTT. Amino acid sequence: CASSPGQGTERLF. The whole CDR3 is CASSPGQGTERLFF.

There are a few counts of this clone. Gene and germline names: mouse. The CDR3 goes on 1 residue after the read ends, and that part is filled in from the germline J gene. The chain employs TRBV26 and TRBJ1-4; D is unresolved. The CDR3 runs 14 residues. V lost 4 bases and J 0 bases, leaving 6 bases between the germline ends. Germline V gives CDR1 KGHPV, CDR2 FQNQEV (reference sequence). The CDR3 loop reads CASSPQISNERLFF. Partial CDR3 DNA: TGTGCCAGCAGTCCACAGATTTCCAACGAAAGATTATTT.

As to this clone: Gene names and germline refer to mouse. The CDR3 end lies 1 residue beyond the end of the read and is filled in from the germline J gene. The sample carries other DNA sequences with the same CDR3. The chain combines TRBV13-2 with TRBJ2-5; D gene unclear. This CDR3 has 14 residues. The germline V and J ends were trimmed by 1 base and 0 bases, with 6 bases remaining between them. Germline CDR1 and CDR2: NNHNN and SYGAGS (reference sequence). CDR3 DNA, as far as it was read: TGTGCCAGCGGTGATCGGGGTAACCAAGACACCCAGTAC. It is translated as CASGDRGNQDTQY. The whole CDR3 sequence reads CASGDRGNQDTQYF.

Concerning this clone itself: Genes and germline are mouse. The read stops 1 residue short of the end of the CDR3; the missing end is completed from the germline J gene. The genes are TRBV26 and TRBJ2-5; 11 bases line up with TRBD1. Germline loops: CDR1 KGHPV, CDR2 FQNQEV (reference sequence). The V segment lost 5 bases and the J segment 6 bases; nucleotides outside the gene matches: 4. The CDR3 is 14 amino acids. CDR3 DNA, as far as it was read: TGTGCCAGCAGTTCTGGACAGGGGGCCGACACCCAGTAC. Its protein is CASSSGQGADTQY. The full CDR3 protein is CASSSGQGADTQYF.

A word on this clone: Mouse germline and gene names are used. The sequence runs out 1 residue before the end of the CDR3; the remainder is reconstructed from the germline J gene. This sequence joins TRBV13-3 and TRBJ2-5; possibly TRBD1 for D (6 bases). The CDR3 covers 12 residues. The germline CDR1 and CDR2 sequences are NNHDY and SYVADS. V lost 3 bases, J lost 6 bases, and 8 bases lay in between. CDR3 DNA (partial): TGTGCCAGCAGTGGGAGGGGGGACACCCAGTAC. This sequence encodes CASSGRGDTQY. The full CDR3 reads CASSGRGDTQYF.

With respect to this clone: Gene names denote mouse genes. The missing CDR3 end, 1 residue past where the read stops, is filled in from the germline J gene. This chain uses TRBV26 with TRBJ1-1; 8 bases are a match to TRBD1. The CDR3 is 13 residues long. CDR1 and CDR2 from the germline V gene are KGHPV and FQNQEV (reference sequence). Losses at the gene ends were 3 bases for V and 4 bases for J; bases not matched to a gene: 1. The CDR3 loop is CASSLTGGTEVFF. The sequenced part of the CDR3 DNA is TGTGCCAGCAGTCTCACAGGGGGCACAGAAGTCTTC. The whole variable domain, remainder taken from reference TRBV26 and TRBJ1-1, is NSKVIQTPRYLVKGQGQKAKMRCIPEKGHPVVFWYQQNKNNEFKFLINFQNQEVLQQIDMTEKRFSAECPSNSPCSLEIQSSEAGDSALYLCASSLTGGTEVFFGKGTRLTVV.